The T cell receptor (beta chain) described here comes from a study of identical twins. Comments on this clonotype: The target antigen is unknown.

Germline V gene data show CDR1 as LGHDT and CDR2 as YNNKEL (reference sequence). CDR3 size: 16 residues. With 1 base removed from V and 3 bases from J, the gap between germline ends came to 14 bases. TCRdb fed the 5' RACE reads into MiXCR, producing one record per CDR3 protein. The data show 200,000 to 300,000 distinct CDR3 sequences, 10% seen once. Findings and limits, study-wide: The study found excess low generation probability among twin-shared out-of-frame alpha sequences. In zero-insertion analyses, partial confounding could arise from invariant MAIT and iNKT cells. Model-predicted out-of-frame TCR alpha sharing fell below observed values in monozygotic twins.

The source material was memory T cells sorted from blood. The sequence came from a man in his forties or fifties in good health. The rearrangement links TRBV3-1 to TRBJ2-3, with a tentative D call TRBD1 (6 bases). CDR3 region: CASSQGGTRSTDTQYF. The CDR3 DNA sequence: TGTGCCAGCAGCCAAGGTGGGACAAGATCAACAGATACGCAGTATTTT.